The text below deals with one TCR beta chain. Its antigen is undetermined. Clones were read by immunoSEQ multiplex PCR, and TCRdb kept only the in-frame ones, dropping some. The sample holds approximately 980,000 clones, approximately 80% seen once. These data are taken from a study of shared clonotypes between healthy human individuals. Overall study results and limits: Blood was the sole source, and tissue repertoires probably differ.

V was clipped by 5 bases and J by 0 bases, with 14 bases between them. The CDR3 is 16 residues long. Germline CDR1 reads MDHEN; CDR2 reads SYDVKM. Subsets obtained from CD4+ cells comprised CD45RA+ naive and CD45RA-negative memory cells. The sample taken for sequencing was memory CD4+ T cells sorted from blood. Subset of the sample: CD45RA-negative fraction. The TCR was taken from a man between 18 and 29 years old in good health. V usage is TRBV28 and J usage is TRBJ1-5, with TRBD1 as a possible D gene (6 bases). The CDR3 DNA reads TGTGCCAGCAGTCAAGGGGGGGCCGATAGCAATCAGCCCCAGCATTTT. This encodes CASSQGGADSNQPQHF.